The sequence of this TCR beta chain was determined in a study of spatial heterogeneity in lung cancer. Background on the study: Available PBMC from follow-up, collected a median of roughly two years after resection, underwent sequencing. Alpha-chain sequences were consistently detected less often than beta-chain sequences.

The time point is: blood at routine non-recurrence follow-up after resection. Whole RNA came from tumor, nontumor lung or frozen PBMC and was sequenced without being sorted. The CDR3 runs to 13 residues. V lost 6 bases to trimming and J lost 3 bases, with 12 bases between them. This clonotype was picked up a small number of times. TCR cDNA molecules each had a unique molecular identifier. MiXCR, applied by TCRdb to the 5' RACE reads, yields one record per CDR3 protein. The data show fewer than 11,000 distinct CDR3 sequences, with about a fifth seen just once and about two fifths held by the top ten. This specimen consisted of PBMCs, obtained at follow-up. This chain joins TRBV12-3 or TRBV12-4 and TRBJ2-7, with D possibly TRBD1 on 5 matching bases. The sequence was collected from a male donor with early-stage non-small cell lung cancer. The CDR3 region has the DNA TGTGCCAGCAGCGGTCCCAGGGTCTACGAGCAGTACTTC. It encodes CASSGPRVYEQYF.